This T cell receptor (beta chain) was sequenced during a study of T cell responses to AZD1222 COVID-19 vaccine. Points from the study as a whole: Donors skewed white British and female; clonal diversity was possibly underestimated.

Concerning this clone itself: Its antigen is unidentified.

This CDR3 spans 16 amino acids. The trim removed 5 bases at V and 2 bases at J, leaving 6 bases unmatched. Germline CDR1 is SGHTA and CDR2 is FQGNSA. Profiling relied on immunoSEQ multiplex PCR, and the TCRdb table lists in-frame clones only, not all of them. The profile covers under 150,000 clones, with about nine tenths appearing a single time and 6% to 9% taken by the ten largest. The sample was peripheral blood, taken on day 0 of AZD1222 vaccination. The chain employs TRBV7-2 and TRBJ1-5, with TRBD1 matching over 10 bases. This clonotype was obtained from an adult in good health. CDR3 sequence (DNA): TGTGCCAGCAGCGAGGGACAGGGGATGGGCAATCAGCCCCAGCATTTT. Protein sequence: CASSEGQGMGNQPQHF.